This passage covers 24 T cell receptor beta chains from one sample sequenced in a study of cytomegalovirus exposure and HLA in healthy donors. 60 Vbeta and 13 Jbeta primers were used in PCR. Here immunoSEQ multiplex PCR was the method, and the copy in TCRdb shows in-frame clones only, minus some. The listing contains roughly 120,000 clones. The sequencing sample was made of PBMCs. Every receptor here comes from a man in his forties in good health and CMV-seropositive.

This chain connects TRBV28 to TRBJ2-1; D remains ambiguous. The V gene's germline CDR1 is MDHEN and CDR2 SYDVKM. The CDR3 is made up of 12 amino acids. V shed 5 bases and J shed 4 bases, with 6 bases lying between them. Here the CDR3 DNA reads TGTGCCAGCAGTCTTTTATACAATGAGCAGTTCTTC. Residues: CASSLLYNEQFF.

This CDR3 is CASSLPRLAGSPYEQYF. CDR3 coding DNA: TGTGCCAGCAGCCTACCGAGACTAGCGGGAAGCCCCTACGAGCAGTACTTC. The chain uses TRBV14 and TRBJ2-7; 11 bases match TRBD2. V was pared by 4 bases and J by 2 bases, with 10 bases of the junction left unmatched. CDR3 size: 17 residues. CDR1 is SGHDN, CDR2 FVKESK, per germline.

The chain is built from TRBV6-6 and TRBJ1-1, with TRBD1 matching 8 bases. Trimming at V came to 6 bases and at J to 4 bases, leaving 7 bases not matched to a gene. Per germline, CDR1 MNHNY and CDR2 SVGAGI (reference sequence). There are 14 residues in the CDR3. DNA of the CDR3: TGTGCCAGCAGGGTCCAGGGGGCGCGCACTGAAGCTTTCTTT. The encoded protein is CASRVQGARTEAFF.

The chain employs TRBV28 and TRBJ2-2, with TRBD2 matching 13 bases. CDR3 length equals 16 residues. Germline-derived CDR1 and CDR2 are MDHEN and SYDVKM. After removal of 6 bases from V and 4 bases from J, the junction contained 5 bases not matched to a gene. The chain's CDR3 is CASRFTSGRATGELFF. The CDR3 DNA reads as TGTGCCAGCAGGTTTACTAGCGGGAGGGCCACCGGGGAGCTGTTTTTT.

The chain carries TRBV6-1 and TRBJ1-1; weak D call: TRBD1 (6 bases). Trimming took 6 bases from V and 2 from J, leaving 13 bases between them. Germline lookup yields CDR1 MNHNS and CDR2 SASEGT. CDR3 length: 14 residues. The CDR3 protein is CASRNREGNTEAFF. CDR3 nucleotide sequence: TGTGCCAGCAGGAACAGGGAGGGCAACACTGAAGCTTTCTTT.

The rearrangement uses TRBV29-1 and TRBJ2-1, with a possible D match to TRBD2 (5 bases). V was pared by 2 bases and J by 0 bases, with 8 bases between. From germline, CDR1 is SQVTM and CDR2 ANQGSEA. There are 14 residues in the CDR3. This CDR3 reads CSVESGSSYNEQFF. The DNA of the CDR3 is TGCAGCGTTGAAAGCGGTAGCTCCTACAATGAGCAGTTCTTC.

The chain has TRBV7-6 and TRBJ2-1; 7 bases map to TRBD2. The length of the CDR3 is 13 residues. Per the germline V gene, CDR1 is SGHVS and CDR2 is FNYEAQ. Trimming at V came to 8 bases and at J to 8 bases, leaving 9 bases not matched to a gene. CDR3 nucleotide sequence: TGTGCCAGCTTCCTGGCGGGAGTCTATGAGCAGTTCTTC. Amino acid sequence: CASFLAGVYEQFF.

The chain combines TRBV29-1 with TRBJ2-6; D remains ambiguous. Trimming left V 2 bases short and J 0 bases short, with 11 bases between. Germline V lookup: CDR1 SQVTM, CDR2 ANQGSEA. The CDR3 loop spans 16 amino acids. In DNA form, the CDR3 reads TGCAGCGTTGAAACAGACCTCAACTCTGGGGCCAACGTCCTGACTTTC. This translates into CSVETDLNSGANVLTF. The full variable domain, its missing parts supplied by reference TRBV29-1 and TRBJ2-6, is SAVISQKPSRDICQRGTSLTIQCQVDSQVTMMFWYRQQPGQSLTLIATANQGSEATYESGFVIDKFPISRPNLTFSTLTVSNMSPEDSSIYLCSVETDLNSGANVLTFGAGSRLTVL.

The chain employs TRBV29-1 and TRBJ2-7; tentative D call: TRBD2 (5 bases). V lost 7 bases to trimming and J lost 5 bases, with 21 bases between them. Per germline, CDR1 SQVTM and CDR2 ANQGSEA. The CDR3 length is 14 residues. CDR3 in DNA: TGCAGCGCCGAAATTGTCGGGGATTTGGACGAGCAGTACTTC. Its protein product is CSAEIVGDLDEQYF.

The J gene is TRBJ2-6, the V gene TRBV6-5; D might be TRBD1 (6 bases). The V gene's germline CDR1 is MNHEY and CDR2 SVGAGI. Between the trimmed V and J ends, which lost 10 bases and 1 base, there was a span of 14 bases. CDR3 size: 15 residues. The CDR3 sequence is CATLKGGSGANVLTF. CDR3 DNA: TGTGCCACCTTAAAAGGGGGATCTGGGGCCAACGTCCTGACTTTC.

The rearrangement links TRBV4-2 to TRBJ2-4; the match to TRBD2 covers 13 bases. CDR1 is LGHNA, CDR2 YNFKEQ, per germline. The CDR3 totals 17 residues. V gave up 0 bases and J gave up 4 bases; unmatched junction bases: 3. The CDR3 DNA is TGTGCCAGCAGCCAAGAGACTAGCGGGAGGCCAAAAAACATTCAGTACTTC. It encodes CASSQETSGRPKNIQYF.

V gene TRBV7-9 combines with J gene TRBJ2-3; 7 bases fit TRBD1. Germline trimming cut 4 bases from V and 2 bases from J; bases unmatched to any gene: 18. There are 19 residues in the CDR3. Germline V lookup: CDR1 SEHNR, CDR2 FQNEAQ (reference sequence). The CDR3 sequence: CASSSSGRFIRGPTDTQYF. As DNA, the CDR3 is TGTGCCAGCAGCTCCTCGGGACGTTTCATAAGGGGGCCCACAGATACGCAGTATTTT.

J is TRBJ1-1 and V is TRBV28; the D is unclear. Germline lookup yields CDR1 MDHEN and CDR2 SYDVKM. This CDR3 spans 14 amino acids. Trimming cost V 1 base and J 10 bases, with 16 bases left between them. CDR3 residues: CASSLLGASGGAFF. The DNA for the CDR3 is TGTGCCAGCAGTTTATTGGGCGCTTCAGGTGGAGCTTTCTTT.

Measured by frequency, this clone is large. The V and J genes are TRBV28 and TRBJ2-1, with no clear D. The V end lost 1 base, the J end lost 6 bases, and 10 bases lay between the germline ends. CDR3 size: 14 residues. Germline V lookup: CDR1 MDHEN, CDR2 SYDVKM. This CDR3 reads CASSLSYPGNEQFF. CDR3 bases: TGTGCCAGCAGTTTATCCTATCCAGGCAATGAGCAGTTCTTC.

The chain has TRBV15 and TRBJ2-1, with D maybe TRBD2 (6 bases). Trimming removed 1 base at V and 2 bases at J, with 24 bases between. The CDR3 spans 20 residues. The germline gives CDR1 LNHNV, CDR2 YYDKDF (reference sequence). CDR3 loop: CATSRVRPPPGLPPYNEQFF. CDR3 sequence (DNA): TGTGCCACCAGCAGAGTTAGACCGCCGCCGGGACTGCCTCCCTACAATGAGCAGTTCTTC. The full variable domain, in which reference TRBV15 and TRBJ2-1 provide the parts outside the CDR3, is DAMVIQNPRYQVTQFGKPVTLSCSQTLNHNVMYWYQQKSSQAPKLLFHYYDKDFNNEADTPDNFQSRRPNTSFCFLDIRSPGLGDTAMYLCATSRVRPPPGLPPYNEQFFGPGTRLTVL.

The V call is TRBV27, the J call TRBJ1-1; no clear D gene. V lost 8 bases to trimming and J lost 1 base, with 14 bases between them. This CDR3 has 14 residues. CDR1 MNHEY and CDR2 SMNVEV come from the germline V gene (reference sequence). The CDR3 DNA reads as TGTGCCAGCCTTAAACTTGCTGGGAACACTGAAGCTTTCTTT. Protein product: CASLKLAGNTEAFF.

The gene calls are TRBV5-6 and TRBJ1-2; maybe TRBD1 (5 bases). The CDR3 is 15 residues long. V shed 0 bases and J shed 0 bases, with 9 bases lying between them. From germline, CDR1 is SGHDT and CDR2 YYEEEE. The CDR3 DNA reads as TGTGCCAGCAGCTTGGGTCGGGGGACTAACTATGGCTACACCTTC. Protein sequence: CASSLGRGTNYGYTF.

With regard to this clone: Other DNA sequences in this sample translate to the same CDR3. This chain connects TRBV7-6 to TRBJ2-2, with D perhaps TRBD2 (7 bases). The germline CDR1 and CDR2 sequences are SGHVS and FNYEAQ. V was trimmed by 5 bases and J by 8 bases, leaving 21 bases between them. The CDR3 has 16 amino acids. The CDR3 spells CASSPYALGGLGELFF. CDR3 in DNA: TGTGCCAGCAGCCCTTATGCCCTGGGGGGGCTAGGGGAGCTGTTTTTT.

The CDR3 sequence is CASSILSGNSNQPQHF. CDR3 coding DNA: TGTGCCAGTAGTATATTGAGCGGGAATAGCAATCAGCCCCAGCATTTT. The rearrangement joins TRBV19 to TRBJ1-5; no clear D. The CDR3 totals 16 residues. Trimming took 2 bases from V and 0 from J, leaving 11 bases between them. The germline CDR1 and CDR2 sequences are LNHDA and SQIVND (reference sequence).

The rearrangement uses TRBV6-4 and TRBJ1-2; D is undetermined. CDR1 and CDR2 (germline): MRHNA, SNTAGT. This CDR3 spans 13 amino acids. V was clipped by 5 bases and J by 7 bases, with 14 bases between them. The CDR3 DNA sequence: TGTGCCAGCAGTCAAGACGAAGGAGCTGGCTACACCTTC. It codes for CASSQDEGAGYTF.

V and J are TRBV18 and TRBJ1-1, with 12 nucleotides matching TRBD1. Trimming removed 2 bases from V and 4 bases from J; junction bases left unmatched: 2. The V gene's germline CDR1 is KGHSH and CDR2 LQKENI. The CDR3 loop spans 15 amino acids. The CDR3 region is CASSPGTGGLTEAFF. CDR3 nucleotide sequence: TGTGCCAGCTCACCAGGGACAGGGGGCCTCACTGAAGCTTTCTTT.

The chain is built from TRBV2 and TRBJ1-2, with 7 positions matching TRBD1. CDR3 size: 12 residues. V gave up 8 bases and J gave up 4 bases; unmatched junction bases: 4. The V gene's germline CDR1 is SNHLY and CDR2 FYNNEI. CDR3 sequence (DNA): TGTGCCAGCGGGGGACAGAGCTATGGCTACACCTTC. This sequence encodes CASGGQSYGYTF.

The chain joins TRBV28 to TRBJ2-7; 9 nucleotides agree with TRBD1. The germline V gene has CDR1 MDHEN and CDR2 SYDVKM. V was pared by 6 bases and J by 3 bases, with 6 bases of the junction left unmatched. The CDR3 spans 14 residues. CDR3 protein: CASRQGGQGYEQYF. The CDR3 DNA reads TGTGCCAGCAGGCAAGGGGGACAGGGCTACGAGCAGTACTTC.

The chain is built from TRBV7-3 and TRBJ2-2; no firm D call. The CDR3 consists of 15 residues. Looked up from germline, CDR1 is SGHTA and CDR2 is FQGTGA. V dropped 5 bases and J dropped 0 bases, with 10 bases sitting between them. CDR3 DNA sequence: TGTGCCAGCAGCCCAAGTGCGACGAACACCGGGGAGCTGTTTTTT. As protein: CASSPSATNTGELFF.